Reported below is one T cell receptor beta chain. Its antigen remains unidentified. CDR1 is SEHNR and CDR2 is FQNEAQ in the germline V gene (reference sequence). This CDR3 contains 15 residues. The TCR beta cDNA came from 5'RACE template switching with UMIs. TCRdb reprocessed the 5' RACE reads; each CDR3 protein has one entry and no DNA is given. Seen in this sample are 300,000 to 500,000 distinct CDR3 sequences; the ten most common clones hold around a tenth. This sample was included in a study of T cells expressing NK-cell markers. Whole-study context: In sorted CD3+CD56+NKG2C+, CD3+CD56+NKG2C- and CD3+CD56-NKG2C+ T cells, TCR beta repertoires were obtained. Seven of the eight sequenced donors were classified as HCMV-seropositive, and one was classified as seronegative. General observations from the study: There remained a lack of clarity about HCMV specificity of expanded NKG2C+ T cell clones.

The chain links TRBV7-9 to TRBJ1-6; TCRdb lists TRBD1, though no DNA is available to test this call. This TCR came from a woman aged 45 to 65 in good health. Sequencing was done on a sample of blood T cells: a sorted CD56 or NKG2C T cell subset, CD4+ or CD8+ T cells, or bulk PBMC T cells (not recorded which). CDR3 sequence: CASIEGETGGSPLHF.